Below are 14 T cell receptor beta chains sequenced from a single sample in a study of T cell clones after liver transplantation. Using immunoSEQ multiplex PCR, the repertoire was profiled, and TCRdb retains in-frame clones only, with some absent. Altogether some 80,000 clones are present, around 84% being singletons, with the ten largest covering more than 2%. The sample in question was CD4+ T cells from blood, obtained around 50 months after liver transplant. Source of these receptors: a human patient who received a liver transplant. Some T cells may be transferred from the graft donor.

This clone was detected a few times. V and J are TRBV2 and TRBJ1-6; D might be TRBD1 (6 bases). Germline assignment: CDR1 SNHLY and CDR2 FYNNEI. The V end was cut by 6 bases, the J end by 3 bases, with 18 bases between. The length of the CDR3 is 17 residues. CDR3 protein: CASRWAQGQNYNSPLHF. CDR3 sequence (DNA): TGTGCCAGCAGGTGGGCACAGGGCCAAAACTATAATTCACCCCTCCACTTT.

This sequence joins TRBV6-5 and TRBJ2-1; 14 bases line up with TRBD2. The V and J ends lost 6 bases and 6 bases, in that order; junction bases with no gene match: 4. CDR3 length: 15 amino acids. CDR1 and CDR2 from the germline V gene are MNHEY and SVGAGI. The CDR3 bases are TGTGCCAGCAGAAAGACTAGCGGGAGGGTCAATGAGCAGTTCTTC. This codes for CASRKTSGRVNEQFF.

The chain employs TRBV27 and TRBJ2-1; no clear D gene. CDR3 length: 14 amino acids. Per germline, CDR1 MNHEY and CDR2 SMNVEV (reference sequence). The ends were cut back, 1 base at V and 6 bases at J, with 10 bases in the middle. DNA for the CDR3: TGTGCCAGCAGTTTATTTGTATCCCCCAATGAGCAGTTCTTC. The encoded protein is CASSLFVSPNEQFF.

This clone appeared once. V gene TRBV5-4 combines with J gene TRBJ2-1; D ambiguous. The germline CDR1 and CDR2 sequences are SGHNT and YYREEE (reference sequence). The CDR3 covers 12 residues. V lost 5 bases to trimming and J lost 10 bases, with 13 bases between them. This CDR3 reads CASSSRAIEQFF. CDR3 nucleotide sequence: TGTGCCAGCAGTTCACGCGCGATCGAGCAGTTCTTC.

This clone was picked up one time. The chain is built from TRBV6-1 and TRBJ2-3; D is unresolved. With 6 bases removed from V and 1 base from J, the gap between germline ends came to 14 bases. CDR3 length: 15 amino acids. CDR1 MNHNS and CDR2 SASEGT come from the germline V gene. The CDR3 region has the DNA TGTGCCAGCAGCCTAGGTGTAGGCGGCACAGATACGCAGTATTTT. This gives the protein CASSLGVGGTDTQYF.

As DNA, the CDR3 is TGTGCCACCAGCAGAGCCCGACAGGGCGAGGGCTACACCTTC. Translation: CATSRARQGEGYTF. The J gene is TRBJ1-2, the V gene TRBV15; 7 bases are shared with TRBD1. This CDR3 has 14 residues. Trimming cost V 1 base and J 8 bases; bases outside gene matches: 7. Looked up from germline, CDR1 is LNHNV and CDR2 is YYDKDF (reference sequence).

J is TRBJ1-3 and V is TRBV10-3; 8 positions match TRBD1. V lost 8 bases to trimming and J lost 4 bases; unmatched junction nucleotides: 7. Looked up from germline, CDR1 is ENHRY and CDR2 is SYGVKD. This CDR3 contains 14 residues. DNA of the CDR3: TGTGCCATCGGGCTGGGACAGGCGGGAAACACCATATATTTT. Amino acids: CAIGLGQAGNTIYF.

The sample holds a few counts of this clone. The chain is built from TRBV25-1 and TRBJ1-2; D is perhaps TRBD1 (6 bases). This CDR3 comprises 13 residues. Trimming removed 7 bases at V and 8 bases at J, with 17 bases between. The germline gives CDR1 MGHDK, CDR2 SYGVNS. Here the CDR3 reads CASTLSQGGGYTF. Written as DNA, the CDR3 is TGTGCCAGCACGTTATCACAGGGCGGGGGCTACACCTTC.

The chain has TRBV13 and TRBJ1-3, with D perhaps TRBD1 (6 bases). Trimming took off 5 bases at V and 14 bases at J, with 16 bases between the two ends. The CDR3 contains 12 residues. From germline, CDR1 is PRHDT and CDR2 FYEKMQ (reference sequence). The CDR3 protein is CASSDRGGTVYF. CDR3 DNA: TGTGCCAGCAGCGATCGAGGGGGGACTGTATATTTT.

This clone showed up just once. V is TRBV28 and J is TRBJ2-5; TRBD2 agrees at 7 bases. V lost 4 bases to trimming and J lost 9 bases; unmatched junction nucleotides: 8. Germline V gene sequence: CDR1 MDHEN, CDR2 SYDVKM. The CDR3 has 13 amino acids. CDR3 sequence (DNA): TGTGCCAGCAGTTCCTCAGACCGGGAGGCCCAGTACTTC. Translating gives CASSSSDREAQYF.

V is TRBV5-6 and J is TRBJ2-3, with D possibly being TRBD1 (5 bases). The germline V gene encodes CDR1 SGHDT and CDR2 YYEEEE. The germline V and J ends were trimmed by 1 base and 5 bases, with 8 bases remaining between them. The CDR3 covers 13 residues. The CDR3 sequence is CASSLNQGDTQYF. The CDR3 DNA is TGTGCCAGCAGCTTGAATCAGGGAGATACGCAGTATTTT.

The chain recombines TRBV2 with TRBJ1-4, with TRBD1 matching over 9 bases. J lost 6 bases, V lost 7 bases, and 3 bases had no gene match. This CDR3 region has 13 residues. Germline assignment: CDR1 SNHLY and CDR2 FYNNEI. In DNA form, the CDR3 reads TGTGCCAGCATCCGGGACAGGGATGAAAAACTGTTTTTT. The encoded protein is CASIRDRDEKLFF. Complete variable domain (other parts from reference TRBV2 and TRBJ1-4): EPEVTQTPSHQVTQMGQEVILRCVPISNHLYFYWYRQILGQKVEFLVSFYNNEISEKSEIFDDQFSVERPDGSNFTLKIRSTKLEDSAMYFCASIRDRDEKLFFGSGTQLSVL.

The genes are TRBV15 and TRBJ2-5; 9 bases line up with TRBD2. The germline CDR1 and CDR2 sequences are LNHNV and YYDKDF (reference sequence). Trimming at V came to 7 bases and at J to 5 bases, leaving 8 bases not matched to a gene. This CDR3 is built from 14 residues. The CDR3 DNA follows: TGTGCCACCAAGCCGGGACTAGCCCCCGAGACCCAGTACTTC. Protein sequence: CATKPGLAPETQYF.

The rearrangement links TRBV27 to TRBJ1-5; TRBD1 might be the D (5 bases). Germline V lookup: CDR1 MNHEY, CDR2 SMNVEV (reference sequence). CDR3 size: 15 residues. V was shortened by 3 bases and J by 2 bases, with 11 bases between the two germline ends. CDR3 protein: CASSFYRGGNQPQHF. The CDR3, as DNA: TGTGCCAGCAGTTTTTACCGGGGCGGCAATCAGCCCCAGCATTTT.